The text below deals with one TCR beta chain. Antigen: not known. At the DNA level, this CDR3 is encoded by other sequences in the same sample as well. In germline, CDR1 is SGHRS, CDR2 YFSETQ. Trimming shortened V by 4 bases and J by 2 bases, and 10 bases separated the two germline ends. CDR3 length: 14 amino acids. The sample comes from a study of beta chain features in type 1 diabetes. Study results and caveats: All four CD4+ subsets of Type 1 diabetes patients contained TCRB CDR3s that were moderately but significantly shorter.

Reverse transcription of all isolated RNA meant that expressed TCRB transcripts were sequenced. The method was immunoSEQ multiplex PCR; TCRdb's version includes in-frame clones alone and lacks a portion of them. The sample carries almost 350,000 clones, around 9.3% recorded once. The chain links TRBV5-1 to TRBJ1-5; D is unresolved. Specimen: central memory CD4+ T cells from blood. This sequence was found in a man aged 30 to 45 with type 1 diabetes. The CDR3 is CASSPDGGNQPQHF. Written as DNA, the CDR3 is TGCGCCAGCAGCCCCGACGGTGGCAATCAGCCCCAGCATTTT.